The next 14 T cell receptor beta chains were all read from a single sample in a study of blood T cell repertoires in COVID-19. Sequencing was performed with immunoSEQ multiplex PCR; in TCRdb, only in-frame clones are kept and a portion is missing. The data show roughly 210,000 clones, around four fifths seen once. Input material: peripheral blood. Receptors originate from a woman older than 75 with COVID-19, enrolled during active disease.

V gene TRBV5-1 combines with J gene TRBJ2-2, with D possibly matching TRBD2 (5 bases). CDR1 is SGHRS and CDR2 is YFSETQ in the germline V gene. The CDR3 sequence is 15 residues long. Trimming shortened V by 4 bases and J by 0 bases, and 10 bases separated the two germline ends. As DNA, the CDR3 is TGCGCCAGCAGCCCGGGGTTCACGAACACCGGGGAGCTGTTTTTT. It translates to CASSPGFTNTGELFF.

This clone was seen a single time. V gene TRBV20-1 combines with J gene TRBJ2-1; tentatively, D is TRBD1 (6 bases). The CDR3 consists of 14 residues. Germline CDR1 and CDR2: DFQATT and SNEGSKA (reference sequence). V lost 3 bases, J lost 6 bases, and 15 bases lay in between. The CDR3 region is CSASITGYPNEQFF. The CDR3 DNA is TGCAGTGCTAGTATCACAGGGTATCCCAATGAGCAGTTCTTC.

V is TRBV27 and J is TRBJ1-2, with 7 positions matching TRBD1. With 4 bases clipped from V and 4 bases from J, the junction kept 9 bases outside the gene matches. CDR1 is MNHEY and CDR2 is SMNVEV in the germline V gene (reference sequence). The CDR3 extends over 15 amino acids. The CDR3 sequence: CASSSPTGTGYGYTF. DNA of the CDR3: TGTGCCAGCAGTTCCCCGACAGGGACTGGCTATGGCTACACCTTC.

The chain couples TRBV15 to TRBJ2-5, with TRBD1 matching 9 bases. The CDR3 contains 16 residues. J gave up 5 bases and V 2 bases, and 9 bases lay outside the gene matches. Germline-derived CDR1 and CDR2 are LNHNV and YYDKDF (reference sequence). The CDR3 DNA is TGTGCCACCAGCAGACCGGGACAGGGAGTCTTGGAGACCCAGTACTTC. This sequence encodes CATSRPGQGVLETQYF.

This chain links TRBV29-1 with TRBJ1-2, with TRBD1 matching over 7 bases. Germline lookup yields CDR1 SQVTM and CDR2 ANQGSEA. V lost 5 bases, J lost 0 bases, and 6 bases stayed unmatched. This CDR3 spans 14 amino acids. In DNA, the CDR3 is TGCAGCGTTACAGGGACAGAGTCTAACTATGGCTACACCTTC. Amino acid sequence: CSVTGTESNYGYTF.

This clone was recorded only once. The rearrangement links TRBV4-2 to TRBJ1-1; weak D call: TRBD1 (6 bases). Trimming stripped 1 base from V and 8 bases from J, with 11 bases between. Germline CDR1 is LGHNA and CDR2 is YNFKEQ. CDR3 length: 13 amino acids. CDR3 DNA sequence: TGTGCCAGCAGCCAAGGAACAGGGTGGGAAGCTTTCTTT. Translated: CASSQGTGWEAFF.

The genes are TRBV28 and TRBJ1-1; unclear D gene. The CDR3 loop spans 12 amino acids. Trimming cost V 9 bases and J 5 bases, with 13 bases left between them. The germline V gene has CDR1 MDHEN and CDR2 SYDVKM. CDR3 loop: CASGEGITEAFF. The CDR3 nucleotides are TGTGCCAGTGGGGAGGGAATTACTGAAGCTTTCTTT.

V usage is TRBV19 and J usage is TRBJ2-3, with TRBD1 as a possible D gene (6 bases). V lost 10 bases and J 2 bases, leaving 13 bases between the germline ends. The CDR3 totals 13 residues. Germline V CDR1 and CDR2: LNHDA, SQIVND (reference sequence). CDR3: CATNGQNTDTQYF. For the CDR3, the DNA is TGTGCCACCAATGGACAGAACACAGATACGCAGTATTTT.

The gene calls are TRBV5-1 and TRBJ1-3, with D perhaps TRBD1 (5 bases). The CDR3 totals 15 residues. CDR1 and CDR2 from the germline V gene are SGHRS and YFSETQ. The V and J ends lost 4 bases and 2 bases respectively, with 13 bases between them. The CDR3 sequence is CASSPWRGTGNTIYF. The CDR3, as DNA: TGCGCCAGCAGCCCGTGGAGGGGTACTGGAAACACCATATATTTT.

The sample holds one count of this clone. The chain combines TRBV2 with TRBJ2-7; TRBD1 aligns across 9 bases. Germline V CDR1 and CDR2: SNHLY, FYNNEI. J lost 6 bases, V lost 6 bases, and 9 bases had no gene match. The CDR3 totals 14 residues. CDR3 nucleotide sequence: TGTGCCAGCAGCTCTCGACAGGGGGTGTTCGAGCAGTACGTC. Residues: CASSSRQGVFEQYV.

The J gene is TRBJ2-3, the V gene TRBV10-3; TRBD1 aligns across 8 bases. Looked up from germline, CDR1 is ENHRY and CDR2 is SYGVKD. V lost 2 bases, J lost 2 bases, and 6 bases stayed unmatched. CDR3 size: 16 residues. The CDR3 region has the DNA TGTGCCATCAGTGAGCCCGGACAGGGTCCCACAGATACGCAGTATTTT. It is translated as CAISEPGQGPTDTQYF.

The CDR3 spells CATSENGQGVILMFF. The CDR3, as DNA: TGTGCCACCAGTGAAAATGGACAGGGGGTAATTTTGATGTTTTTT. V gene TRBV24-1 combines with J gene TRBJ1-4, with 10 positions matching TRBD1. This CDR3 is built from 15 residues. Germline V gene lookup returns CDR1 KGHDR and CDR2 SFDVKD. The J segment lost 15 bases and the V segment lost 4 bases, leaving 13 bases of the junction unmatched.

The chain has TRBV6-4 and TRBJ1-2, with TRBD1 matching over 7 bases. Trimming cost V 6 bases and J 2 bases; bases outside gene matches: 0. The CDR3 runs 12 residues. Germline CDR1 MRHNA, CDR2 SNTAGT. The CDR3 DNA follows: TGTGCCAGCAGGGGACAGAACTATGGCTACACCTTC. It codes for CASRGQNYGYTF.

About this clone: In the same sample, other DNA sequences code for this CDR3. V usage is TRBV6-5 and J usage is TRBJ2-2; D gene uncertain. Germline V gene sequence: CDR1 MNHEY, CDR2 SVGAGI. Trimming stripped 6 bases from V and 2 bases from J, with 4 bases between. This CDR3 is built from 12 residues. CDR3 in amino acids: CASSQNTGELFF. The CDR3 nucleotides are TGTGCCAGCAGCCAAAACACCGGGGAGCTGTTTTTT.